Presented here are 32 T cell receptor beta chains from one specimen sequenced in a study of T cell clones after liver transplantation. The table came from immunoSEQ multiplex PCR; TCRdb's copy has only in-frame clones and leaves some out. The repertoire holds tens of thousands of clones, with approximately 70% as singletons. Sequencing used CD4+ T cells from blood, obtained at the roughly 16-month timepoint. Receptors were obtained from a human patient who received a liver transplant. Among the T cells, some may be from the graft donor.

In the case of this clone: The same CDR3 also results from other DNA sequences found in this sample. The chain joins TRBV7-2 to TRBJ2-3; D not certain. The CDR3 totals 14 residues. CDR1 is SGHTA, CDR2 FQGNSA, per germline. Trimming removed 6 bases at V and 3 bases at J, with 13 bases between. The CDR3 spells CASSLDGSTDTQYF. The CDR3 nucleotides read TGTGCCAGCAGTCTCGACGGAAGTACAGATACGCAGTATTTT.

Remarks on this clone: The sample carries other DNA sequences with the same CDR3. The chain recombines TRBV6-5 with TRBJ2-5; 8 bases line up with TRBD2. In germline, CDR1 is MNHEY, CDR2 SVGAGI. CDR3 length: 13 amino acids. The J segment lost 5 bases and the V segment lost 5 bases, leaving 4 bases of the junction unmatched. CDR3 region: CASSRTSRETQYF. DNA of the CDR3: TGTGCCAGCAGTAGGACTAGCAGGGAGACCCAGTACTTC.

This chain connects TRBV5-6 to TRBJ1-1, with a possible D match to TRBD1 (6 bases). CDR3 length: 13 residues. CDR1 and CDR2 from the germline V gene are SGHDT and YYEEEE. Trimming cost V 0 bases and J 6 bases, with 9 bases left between them. Here the CDR3 reads CASSLAGGAEAFF. The CDR3 region has the DNA TGTGCCAGCAGCTTGGCCGGGGGCGCTGAAGCTTTCTTT.

The chain employs TRBV6-5 and TRBJ1-1; maybe TRBD1 (5 bases). Between the trimmed V and J ends, which lost 5 bases and 1 base, there was a span of 11 bases. Germline V gene lookup returns CDR1 MNHEY and CDR2 SVGAGI. The CDR3 consists of 14 residues. The DNA for the CDR3 is TGTGCCAGCAGTGTCAGGGTTACGAACACTGAAGCTTTCTTT. This gives the protein CASSVRVTNTEAFF.

This sequence joins TRBV6-1 and TRBJ1-2; the D gene is possibly TRBD1 (6 bases). The CDR3 loop spans 14 amino acids. The V end lost 2 bases, the J end lost 5 bases, and 12 bases lay between the germline ends. Germline lookup yields CDR1 MNHNS and CDR2 SASEGT. The CDR3 bases are TGTGCCAGCAGTGAATCAGGGGATTTGTATGGCTACACCTTC. This codes for CASSESGDLYGYTF.

The chain has TRBV9 and TRBJ2-3; 10 bases line up with TRBD1. The V gene end was trimmed by 4 bases and the J gene end by 2 bases; junction bases not matched to a gene: 13. Germline CDR1 SGDLS, CDR2 YYNGEE. The CDR3 runs to 18 residues. Written as DNA, the CDR3 is TGTGCCAGCAGCCTCCGCGGTGGGACAGGGGCGATCACAGATACGCAGTATTTT. Translated, it gives CASSLRGGTGAITDTQYF.

In regard to this clone: Other DNA sequences within the sample encode an identical CDR3. The V gene is TRBV5-1, the J gene TRBJ1-1, with D uncertain. This CDR3 has 13 amino acids. CDR1 is SGHRS, CDR2 YFSETQ, per germline. V was pared by 0 bases and J by 1 base, with 4 bases between. Here the CDR3 reads CASSLGRNTEAFF. The CDR3 DNA reads TGCGCCAGCAGCTTGGGCAGGAACACTGAAGCTTTCTTT.

This clone was seen a few times. V and J are TRBV10-3 and TRBJ2-5; D may be TRBD1 (6 bases). The CDR3 is 14 amino acids. V lost 6 bases and J lost 0, with 11 bases in between. Germline CDR1 reads ENHRY; CDR2 reads SYGVKD. The CDR3 sequence is CAIRDSPDQETQYF. CDR3 nucleotides: TGTGCCATCAGGGACAGTCCAGACCAAGAGACCCAGTACTTC.

The chain carries TRBV5-4 and TRBJ2-1; 9 positions agree with TRBD1. Germline V gene lookup returns CDR1 SGHNT and CDR2 YYREEE (reference sequence). The trim removed 0 bases at V and 8 bases at J, leaving 9 bases unmatched. The CDR3 is made up of 16 amino acids. In DNA form, the CDR3 reads TGTGCCAGCAGCTTGGCCTTTGGACAGGGGAACGATGAGCAGTTCTTC. This translates into CASSLAFGQGNDEQFF.

The chain employs TRBV7-2 and TRBJ2-7, with a possible D match to TRBD2 (5 bases). The germline V gene encodes CDR1 SGHTA and CDR2 FQGNSA. Trimming removed 2 bases from V and 3 bases from J, with 8 bases in between. This CDR3 comprises 13 residues. CDR3 sequence: CASSLKGGYEQYF. The CDR3 bases are TGTGCCAGCAGCTTAAAAGGAGGCTACGAGCAGTACTTC. Supplemented by reference TRBV7-2 and TRBJ2-7, the full variable domain reads GAGVSQSPSNKVTEKGKDVELRCDPISGHTALYWYRQSLGQGLEFLIYFQGNSAPDKSGLPSDRFSAERTGGSVSTLTIQRTQQEDSAVYLCASSLKGGYEQYFGPGTRLTVT.

This clone was counted between two and nine times. V usage is TRBV7-6 and J usage is TRBJ1-5; D is unresolved. The CDR3 loop spans 15 amino acids. V dropped 5 bases and J dropped 3 bases, with 14 bases sitting between them. Germline CDR1 reads SGHVS; CDR2 reads FNYEAQ. Here the CDR3 reads CASSQQSGLNQPQHF. CDR3 coding DNA: TGTGCCAGCAGCCAACAATCAGGTCTCAATCAGCCCCAGCATTTT.

The chain has TRBV5-4 and TRBJ2-7; TRBD1 agrees at 9 bases. After removal of 4 bases from V and 1 base from J, the junction contained 12 bases not matched to a gene. This CDR3 has 17 amino acids. CDR1 and CDR2 from the germline V gene are SGHNT and YYREEE (reference sequence). Here the CDR3 DNA reads TGTGCCAGCAGCCCCGTAGGGGCGGGACAGGGTTCCTACGAGCAGTACTTC. This codes for CASSPVGAGQGSYEQYF.

This rearrangement joins TRBV5-1 to TRBJ1-1; a weak D match, TRBD1 (6 bases). The V and J ends lost 2 bases and 5 bases respectively, with 10 bases between them. This CDR3 has 13 residues. CDR1 and CDR2 from the germline V gene are SGHRS and YFSETQ. CDR3 bases: TGCGCCAGCAGCTTACAGGGAGTTACTGAAGCTTTCTTT. Its translation is CASSLQGVTEAFF. The complete variable domain, with remaining parts taken from reference TRBV5-1 and TRBJ1-1, reads KAGVTQTPRYLIKTRGQQVTLSCSPISGHRSVSWYQQTPGQGLQFLFEYFSETQRNKGNFPGRFSGRQFSNSRSEMNVSTLELGDSALYLCASSLQGVTEAFFGQGTRLTVV.

In this sample, this clone turned up a few times. V usage is TRBV6-5 and J usage is TRBJ1-5; D perhaps matches TRBD1 (6 bases). The V gene lost 4 bases and the J gene lost 6 bases, with 10 bases spanning the gap. This CDR3 region has 13 residues. Germline CDR1 is MNHEY and CDR2 is SVGAGI. The CDR3 is CASSSNRVQPQHF. Written as DNA, the CDR3 is TGTGCCAGCAGTTCTAACAGGGTTCAGCCCCAGCATTTT.

This clone was seen only a few times. This sample also contains other DNA sequences that code for the same CDR3. The J gene is TRBJ2-1, the V gene TRBV7-2; D possibly corresponds to TRBD1 (6 bases). The length of the CDR3 is 15 residues. The germline V gene encodes CDR1 SGHTA and CDR2 FQGNSA. With 1 base removed from V and 2 bases from J, the gap between germline ends came to 9 bases. The CDR3, as DNA: TGTGCCAGCAGCTTAGGTACAGGGCCCTACAATGAGCAGTTCTTC. Amino acid sequence: CASSLGTGPYNEQFF.

The rearrangement joins TRBV4-2 to TRBJ2-7; D is undetermined. The CDR3 is 15 residues long. Between the trimmed V and J ends, which lost 0 bases and 3 bases, there was a span of 12 bases. The germline V gene has CDR1 LGHNA and CDR2 YNFKEQ. CDR3 sequence reads: CASSQEAGRHYEQYF. The CDR3 nucleotides are TGTGCCAGCAGCCAAGAGGCAGGTAGGCACTACGAGCAGTACTTC.

This sequence joins TRBV28 and TRBJ1-1; no definite D call. V dropped 6 bases and J dropped 7 bases, with 15 bases sitting between them. Germline CDR1 and CDR2: MDHEN and SYDVKM. The CDR3 is 13 amino acids. The CDR3 is CASSRGGPFEAFF. The CDR3 bases are TGTGCCAGCAGCCGTGGCGGCCCGTTTGAAGCTTTCTTT.

By sample share, this clone is medium-sized. The chain joins TRBV4-1 to TRBJ1-5; perhaps TRBD1 as D (5 bases). V lost 0 bases, J lost 5 bases, and 11 bases lay in between. Germline V gene lookup returns CDR1 MGHRA and CDR2 YSYEKL. This CDR3 spans 15 amino acids. In DNA, the CDR3 is TGCGCCAGCAGCCAAGATGGGGCACCTCATCAGCCCCAGCATTTT. This gives the protein CASSQDGAPHQPQHF.

This clone is classed as medium-sized. The rearrangement joins TRBV11-2 to TRBJ1-4; D is uncertain. The CDR3 has 16 amino acids. Trimming cost V 5 bases and J 4 bases, with 17 bases left between them. Germline V gene sequence: CDR1 SGHAT, CDR2 FQNNGV. The CDR3, as DNA: TGTGCCAGCAGCCCGGGCATGGGGATAAGTAATGAAAAACTGTTTTTT. Its translation is CASSPGMGISNEKLFF.

The chain uses TRBV6-1 and TRBJ1-3, with D perhaps matching TRBD1 (6 bases). The CDR3 is 14 residues long. The V gene's germline CDR1 is MNHNS and CDR2 SASEGT. Trimming cost V 5 bases and J 5 bases, with 13 bases left between them. The CDR3 DNA is TGTGCCAGCAGTAACCGGGACATCAGAAACACCATATATTTT. Amino acid sequence: CASSNRDIRNTIYF.

This sequence joins TRBV28 and TRBJ1-4; D remains ambiguous. Germline V gives CDR1 MDHEN, CDR2 SYDVKM. The CDR3 runs 13 residues. V dropped 6 bases and J dropped 3 bases, with 8 bases sitting between them. CDR3 region: CASSKPSNEKLFF. DNA of the CDR3: TGTGCCAGCAGCAAGCCATCTAATGAAAAACTGTTTTTT.

The V call is TRBV6-5, the J call TRBJ1-2, with 7 bases fitting TRBD1. The ends lost 5 bases at V and 7 bases at J; junction bases unmatched: 10. The CDR3 totals 14 residues. Germline V lookup: CDR1 MNHEY, CDR2 SVGAGI. The CDR3 coding sequence is TGTGCCAGCAGTAAACAGGGGCCGAAAGGTGGCTACACCTTC. As protein: CASSKQGPKGGYTF.

The J gene is TRBJ2-5, the V gene TRBV7-9; 7 bases agree with TRBD1. The CDR3 loop spans 16 amino acids. The V segment lost 3 bases and the J segment 2 bases; nucleotides outside the gene matches: 9. Germline V gene lookup returns CDR1 SEHNR and CDR2 FQNEAQ (reference sequence). Here the CDR3 reads CASSFRTGVGQETQYF. The CDR3 DNA sequence: TGTGCCAGCAGCTTCCGCACAGGGGTGGGGCAAGAGACCCAGTACTTC.

The chain couples TRBV7-9 to TRBJ2-2; 8 positions agree with TRBD2. Germline CDR1 reads SEHNR; CDR2 reads FQNEAQ (reference sequence). This CDR3 has 16 amino acids. V trimming: 3 bases; J trimming: 3 bases; junction bases outside the gene matches: 6. Written as DNA, the CDR3 is TGTGCCAGCAGCTTTCAAAGCGGGGGCGACACCGGGGAGCTGTTTTTT. Translated: CASSFQSGGDTGELFF.

The V call is TRBV9, the J call TRBJ1-5; D might be TRBD1 (5 bases). V shed 3 bases and J shed 6 bases, with 10 bases lying between them. Germline V lookup: CDR1 SGDLS, CDR2 YYNGEE. This CDR3 has 13 residues. In nucleotides, the CDR3 is TGTGCCAGCAGCGAGGACAACGCTCAGCCCCAGCATTTT. Amino acid sequence: CASSEDNAQPQHF.

This clone was seen at least ten times. The chain is built from TRBV6-6 and TRBJ2-3; 9 nucleotides line up with TRBD1. The length of the CDR3 is 16 residues. With V trimmed by 2 bases and J by 1 base, 4 bases remained unmatched. Germline CDR1 is MNHNY and CDR2 is SVGAGI (reference sequence). DNA of the CDR3: TGTGCCAGCAGTTACGCGGGGACAGGGCGCACAGATACGCAGTATTTT. Encoded protein: CASSYAGTGRTDTQYF.

This rearrangement joins TRBV5-4 to TRBJ2-1; the D gene is possibly TRBD2 (6 bases). This CDR3 spans 14 amino acids. Trimming cost V 3 bases and J 10 bases, with 17 bases left between them. Germline values: CDR1 SGHNT, CDR2 YYREEE (reference sequence). CDR3: CASSSAGPTREQFF. DNA for the CDR3: TGTGCCAGCAGCTCTGCGGGGCCTACTCGCGAGCAGTTCTTC.

The chain joins TRBV4-2 to TRBJ1-2; 11 bases are shared with TRBD1. The germline V gene has CDR1 LGHNA and CDR2 YNFKEQ. The V segment lost 2 bases and the J segment 8 bases; nucleotides outside the gene matches: 4. CDR3 length: 14 amino acids. CDR3 bases: TGTGCCAGCAGCCAACCAGGGACAGGGGGAGGCTACACCTTC. This gives the protein CASSQPGTGGGYTF.

This clone was counted a few times. The chain has TRBV7-8 and TRBJ1-5, with no clear D. Germline assignment: CDR1 SGHVS and CDR2 FQNEAQ. The V end lost 6 bases, the J end lost 5 bases, and 11 bases lay between the germline ends. This CDR3 region has 13 residues. CDR3 sequence (DNA): TGTGCCAGCAGTTTAATGGGCCATCAGCCCCAGCATTTT. Translation gives CASSLMGHQPQHF.

The rearrangement uses TRBV11-2 and TRBJ2-1, with TRBD1 matching over 8 bases. CDR1 is SGHAT, CDR2 FQNNGV, per germline. The CDR3 length is 13 residues. V lost 4 bases to trimming and J lost 4 bases; unmatched junction nucleotides: 0. The CDR3 spells CASSWTGYNEQFF. CDR3 bases: TGTGCCAGCAGCTGGACAGGGTACAATGAGCAGTTCTTC.

This rearrangement joins TRBV2 to TRBJ1-6; D not certain. Trimming took off 6 bases at V and 7 bases at J, with 7 bases between the two ends. The CDR3 is 12 residues long. Looked up from germline, CDR1 is SNHLY and CDR2 is FYNNEI. The CDR3: CASRIDNSPLHF. The CDR3 region has the DNA TGTGCCAGCAGGATCGACAATTCACCCCTCCACTTT.

This clone is medium-sized within its sample. The rearrangement joins TRBV27 to TRBJ2-1, with 9 bases matching TRBD1. After removal of 2 bases from V and 5 bases from J, the junction contained 13 bases not matched to a gene. Per germline, CDR1 MNHEY and CDR2 SMNVEV (reference sequence). The CDR3 is 18 residues long. Here the CDR3 DNA reads TGTGCCAGCAGTTTAAGGCCACAGGGGGCTATCGTCAACAATGAGCAGTTCTTC. This sequence encodes CASSLRPQGAIVNNEQFF.